The 32 T cell receptor beta chains below come from one sample, sequenced in a study of blood T cell repertoires in COVID-19. The repertoire was sequenced with immunoSEQ multiplex PCR; TCRdb's copy has only in-frame clones and lacks some. The sample has 200,000 to 300,000 clones; 82% are singletons. The material sequenced was peripheral blood. Receptors originate from a woman in her 70s with acute or convalescent COVID-19.

This clone came up a few times. This chain uses TRBV12-3 or TRBV12-4 with TRBJ2-3; a possible D gene is TRBD2 (6 bases). The CDR3 totals 12 residues. Trimming pared 7 bases from V and 4 bases from J, leaving 9 bases between. The CDR3 DNA reads as TGTGCCAGCATGGGGGGAGCAGATACGCAGTATTTT. It is translated as CASMGGADTQYF.

The rearrangement uses TRBV19 and TRBJ1-5; maybe TRBD1 (6 bases). V lost 8 bases to trimming and J lost 1 base, with 21 bases between them. In germline, CDR1 is LNHDA, CDR2 SQIVND (reference sequence). There are 17 residues in the CDR3. CDR3 amino acids: CASLAGFRDRSNQPQHF. In DNA form, the CDR3 reads TGTGCCAGTCTAGCCGGATTCCGAGACAGGAGCAATCAGCCCCAGCATTTT.

This rearrangement joins TRBV5-1 to TRBJ1-2, with TRBD1 identical over 9 bases. The V gene's germline CDR1 is SGHRS and CDR2 YFSETQ. The V gene end was trimmed by 0 bases and the J gene end by 6 bases; junction bases not matched to a gene: 6. The CDR3 is made up of 15 amino acids. DNA for the CDR3: TGCGCCAGCAGCTTGGCCGGCGACAGGGGGGATGGCTACACCTTC. It codes for CASSLAGDRGDGYTF.

The chain recombines TRBV5-1 with TRBJ1-2; the match to TRBD1 covers 7 bases. V was pared by 3 bases and J by 5 bases, with 7 bases of the junction left unmatched. CDR3 length: 14 amino acids. Germline V gene lookup returns CDR1 SGHRS and CDR2 YFSETQ. Here the CDR3 DNA reads TGCGCCAGCAGCTCCTACGGACAGGTGTATGGCTACACCTTC. Its translation is CASSSYGQVYGYTF. Drawing the rest from reference TRBV5-1 and TRBJ1-2, the complete variable domain is KAGVTQTPRYLIKTRGQQVTLSCSPISGHRSVSWYQQTPGQGLQFLFEYFSETQRNKGNFPGRFSGRQFSNSRSEMNVSTLELGDSALYLCASSSYGQVYGYTFGSGTRLTVV.

This chain connects TRBV25-1 to TRBJ1-4; the match to TRBD1 covers 10 bases. J was trimmed by 5 bases and V by 4 bases; bases with no gene match: 4. The CDR3 runs 15 residues. CDR1 is MGHDK, CDR2 SYGVNS, per germline. The DNA of the CDR3 is TGTGCCAGCAGTGTACGGACAGGGGGAAATGAAAAACTGTTTTTT. Translating gives CASSVRTGGNEKLFF. The complete variable domain, with remaining parts taken from reference TRBV25-1 and TRBJ1-4, reads EADIYQTPRYLVIGTGKKITLECSQTMGHDKMYWYQQDPGMELHLIHYSYGVNSTEKGDLSSESTVSRIRTEHFPLTLESARPSHTSQYLCASSVRTGGNEKLFFGSGTQLSVL.

The rearrangement links TRBV7-2 to TRBJ2-5; D remains unclear. The CDR3 totals 11 residues. Germline CDR1 reads SGHTA; CDR2 reads FQGNSA. Trimming shortened V by 6 bases and J by 3 bases, and 5 bases separated the two germline ends. In DNA, the CDR3 is TGTGCCAGCAGTCCTAAAGAGACCCAGTACTTC. This encodes CASSPKETQYF.

The gene calls are TRBV2 and TRBJ1-5; 7 bases are shared with TRBD1. CDR1 is SNHLY, CDR2 FYNNEI, per germline. With V trimmed by 3 bases and J by 7 bases, 6 bases remained unmatched. The CDR3 length is 14 residues. CDR3 coding DNA: TGTGCCAGCAGTGACCAGACAGGGCTCCAGCCCCAGCATTTT. It yields the protein CASSDQTGLQPQHF.

In its sample, this clone was seen a few times. The rearrangement uses TRBV7-2 and TRBJ1-1; 7 nucleotides match TRBD1. The ends lost 5 bases at V and 4 bases at J; junction bases unmatched: 7. Germline CDR1 reads SGHTA; CDR2 reads FQGNSA. The CDR3 covers 14 residues. The CDR3 bases are TGTGCCAGCAGCCTTGGGACAGTTGGCACTGAAGCTTTCTTT. Residues: CASSLGTVGTEAFF.

The chain recombines TRBV4-2 with TRBJ1-1, with 7 bases that match TRBD1. V lost 2 bases to trimming and J lost 6 bases; unmatched junction nucleotides: 3. Germline loops: CDR1 LGHNA, CDR2 YNFKEQ. CDR3 length: 13 residues. The CDR3 nucleotides are TGTGCCAGCAGCCAAAGCAGGGGGGCTGAAGCTTTCTTT. Translated: CASSQSRGAEAFF.

The J gene is TRBJ1-1, the V gene TRBV6-5, with TRBD1 as a possible D gene (5 bases). CDR1 is MNHEY and CDR2 is SVGAGI in the germline V gene. Trimming shortened V by 9 bases and J by 3 bases, and 20 bases separated the two germline ends. The length of the CDR3 is 15 residues. As DNA, the CDR3 is TGTGCCAGTCGAATTCAAGTGGGGACTCACACTGAAGCTTTCTTT. This codes for CASRIQVGTHTEAFF.

The gene calls are TRBV5-4 and TRBJ1-5, with D perhaps TRBD1 (5 bases). V lost 4 bases and J lost 4, with 24 bases in between. CDR3 length equals 18 residues. CDR1 SGHNT and CDR2 YYREEE come from the germline V gene (reference sequence). The CDR3 nucleotides read TGTGCCAGCAGCGAAGGGACTGCTGGGAGGGTAGGGAATCAGCCCCAGCATTTT. This translates into CASSEGTAGRVGNQPQHF.

The V gene is TRBV9, the J gene TRBJ2-1; D is possibly TRBD1 (5 bases). Germline loops: CDR1 SGDLS, CDR2 YYNGEE. V was shortened by 3 bases and J by 1 base, with 11 bases between the two germline ends. This CDR3 is 15 amino acids long. For the CDR3, the DNA is TGTGCCAGCAGCGAGGACATTCTGTCCTACAATGAGCAGTTCTTC. It encodes CASSEDILSYNEQFF.

The genes are TRBV7-2 and TRBJ1-1; D perhaps matches TRBD1 (6 bases). Trimming removed 8 bases at V and 1 base at J, with 14 bases between. Germline V gene sequence: CDR1 SGHTA, CDR2 FQGNSA. The CDR3 runs 14 residues. CDR3 in amino acids: CASVTGFRNTEAFF. In DNA, the CDR3 is TGTGCCAGCGTCACAGGGTTCCGGAACACTGAAGCTTTCTTT.

The chain uses TRBV20-1 and TRBJ1-2; D gene uncertain. V lost 3 bases, J lost 8 bases, and 13 bases lay in between. From germline, CDR1 is DFQATT and CDR2 SNEGSKA (reference sequence). This CDR3 comprises 12 residues. The CDR3 reads CSASPAFGGYTF. The CDR3 DNA sequence: TGCAGTGCTAGTCCAGCGTTCGGAGGCTACACCTTC.

This sequence joins TRBV12-5 and TRBJ1-2; D gene uncertain. V lost 7 bases to trimming and J lost 2 bases, with 8 bases between them. CDR3 size: 12 residues. From germline, CDR1 is LGHNT and CDR2 FRNRAP. CDR3 DNA sequence: TGTGCTAGTGCCCCGGGGAACTATGGCTACACCTTC. This codes for CASAPGNYGYTF.

This chain joins TRBV10-1 and TRBJ1-3, with D unclear. Germline V gene data show CDR1 as WNHNN and CDR2 as SYGVQD (reference sequence). This CDR3 has 13 residues. With 3 bases removed from V and 4 bases from J, the gap between germline ends came to 7 bases. CDR3 in DNA: TGCGCCAGCAGTGAAAATCGGGGAAACACCATATATTTT. It codes for CASSENRGNTIYF.

This clone appeared a single time. V gene TRBV2 combines with J gene TRBJ2-7; 10 bases line up with TRBD2. The germline gives CDR1 SNHLY, CDR2 FYNNEI. V dropped 2 bases and J dropped 3; count of bases not matched to a gene: 10. This CDR3 has 17 residues. The CDR3 sequence is CASSESRLAGALYEQYF. The CDR3, as DNA: TGTGCCAGCAGTGAATCCCGGCTAGCGGGGGCCCTCTACGAGCAGTACTTC.

Comment on this clone: Other DNA sequences from this sample encode an identical CDR3 as well. The J gene is TRBJ1-1, the V gene TRBV18; 9 nucleotides match TRBD1. This CDR3 region has 15 residues. Looked up from germline, CDR1 is KGHSH and CDR2 is LQKENI. With V trimmed by 3 bases and J by 0 bases, 2 bases remained unmatched. CDR3 sequence reads: CASSPGQGLNTEAFF. The CDR3 DNA is TGTGCCAGCTCACCGGGACAGGGCCTGAACACTGAAGCTTTCTTT.

The chain uses TRBV29-1 and TRBJ1-1; D ambiguous. CDR1 SQVTM and CDR2 ANQGSEA come from the germline V gene. V dropped 3 bases and J dropped 1 base, with 6 bases sitting between them. The CDR3 is 12 amino acids. The CDR3 nucleotides are TGCAGCGTTGAGCGACAGAACACTGAAGCTTTCTTT. This encodes CSVERQNTEAFF.

The V gene is TRBV5-8, the J gene TRBJ1-1, with a possible D match to TRBD1 (5 bases). The V gene's germline CDR1 is SGHTS and CDR2 YDEGEE. V gave up 4 bases and J gave up 0 bases, with 16 bases separating them. This CDR3 has 16 residues. CDR3: CASSQGHGGLNTEAFF. CDR3 DNA sequence: TGTGCCAGCAGCCAAGGACATGGAGGGCTGAACACTGAAGCTTTCTTT.

This chain links TRBV28 with TRBJ1-1, with 7 positions matching TRBD1. Germline lookup yields CDR1 MDHEN and CDR2 SYDVKM. This CDR3 region has 16 residues. V shed 3 bases, J shed 5 bases, and the junction held 12 bases outside the gene matches. The CDR3 region has the DNA TGTGCCAGCAGTTTGTACAGGGGAACGACTCGAACTGAAGCTTTCTTT. Amino acid sequence: CASSLYRGTTRTEAFF.

The chain joins TRBV11-3 to TRBJ2-7; 14 positions match TRBD2. Germline lookup yields CDR1 SGHNT and CDR2 YENEEA. The V and J ends lost 5 bases and 4 bases, in that order; junction bases with no gene match: 4. This CDR3 region has 15 residues. The CDR3 reads CASSPGLAGGYEQYF. The CDR3 DNA reads TGTGCCAGCAGCCCCGGACTAGCGGGGGGATACGAGCAGTACTTC.

This clone was recorded once. V gene TRBV15 combines with J gene TRBJ2-1; D is unresolved. V shed 1 base and J shed 8 bases, with 6 bases lying between them. Germline CDR1 is LNHNV and CDR2 is YYDKDF (reference sequence). This CDR3 has 12 residues. The CDR3 spells CATSRGYYEQFF. As DNA, the CDR3 is TGTGCCACCAGCAGAGGGTACTATGAGCAGTTCTTC.

The chain uses TRBV6-5 and TRBJ2-3; TRBD2 agrees at 8 bases. V trimming: 6 bases; J trimming: 1 base; junction bases outside the gene matches: 6. The length of the CDR3 is 15 residues. Per the germline V gene, CDR1 is MNHEY and CDR2 is SVGAGI. CDR3: CASSHGGVGTDTQYF. CDR3 sequence (DNA): TGTGCCAGCAGCCACGGGGGGGTTGGCACAGATACGCAGTATTTT.

The chain links TRBV20-1 to TRBJ1-5; D ambiguous. CDR1 DFQATT and CDR2 SNEGSKA come from the germline V gene (reference sequence). The V end lost 3 bases, the J end lost 1 base, and 19 bases lay between the germline ends. CDR3 length: 17 amino acids. The CDR3 protein is CSASRSVGSGSNQPQHF. The CDR3, as DNA: TGCAGTGCTAGTCGGTCCGTGGGGAGCGGGAGCAATCAGCCCCAGCATTTT.

This chain joins TRBV7-9 and TRBJ1-4; maybe TRBD1 (6 bases). The V gene's germline CDR1 is SEHNR and CDR2 FQNEAQ (reference sequence). Trimming took 5 bases from V and 8 from J, leaving 15 bases between them. The CDR3 spans 14 residues. The CDR3 nucleotides are TGTGCCAGCAGCCACAGGGAAATTGGGGAAAAACTGTTTTTT. Translation gives CASSHREIGEKLFF.

The J gene is TRBJ1-1, the V gene TRBV5-1; D not certain. The V and J ends lost 2 bases and 4 bases respectively, with 12 bases between them. The germline CDR1 and CDR2 sequences are SGHRS and YFSETQ. The CDR3 loop spans 14 amino acids. As DNA, the CDR3 is TGCGCCAGCAGCTTTATTAACCCGGGCACTGAAGCTTTCTTT. Its protein is CASSFINPGTEAFF. Full variable domain (remainder filled in from reference TRBV5-1 and TRBJ1-1): KAGVTQTPRYLIKTRGQQVTLSCSPISGHRSVSWYQQTPGQGLQFLFEYFSETQRNKGNFPGRFSGRQFSNSRSEMNVSTLELGDSALYLCASSFINPGTEAFFGQGTRLTVV.

The V and J genes are TRBV19 and TRBJ1-2; the D is unclear. Per the germline V gene, CDR1 is LNHDA and CDR2 is SQIVND (reference sequence). The CDR3 is made up of 12 amino acids. With 4 bases removed from V and 7 bases from J, the gap between germline ends came to 10 bases. The DNA of the CDR3 is TGTGCCAGTAGTAGTCCCCCGAGTGGCTACACCTTC. Its protein is CASSSPPSGYTF.

The chain employs TRBV30 and TRBJ1-4, with D perhaps TRBD1 (6 bases). The CDR3 has 13 residues. With 4 bases removed from V and 4 bases from J, the gap between germline ends came to 10 bases. In germline, CDR1 is GTSNPN, CDR2 SVGIG (reference sequence). The CDR3 nucleotides are TGTGCCTGGAACCAGGGGATTAATGAAAAACTGTTTTTT. Its translation is CAWNQGINEKLFF.

This clone has just a few counts. The CDR3 sequence: CASRSSGGYGYTF. In DNA form, the CDR3 reads TGTGCCAGCAGATCATCAGGGGGCTATGGCTACACCTTC. The rearrangement uses TRBV7-9 and TRBJ1-2, with 7 bases identical to TRBD1. The CDR3 sequence is 13 residues long. Germline V CDR1 and CDR2: SEHNR, FQNEAQ (reference sequence). J gave up 4 bases and V 6 bases, and 5 bases lay outside the gene matches.

For the CDR3, the DNA is TGTGCCAGCAGTTTATTGTCGCTAGCGGGGGGGTCTCCCACAGATACGCAGTATTTT. Its translation: CASSLLSLAGGSPTDTQYF. The chain couples TRBV27 to TRBJ2-3; 12 bases match TRBD2. The CDR3 consists of 19 residues. With V trimmed by 1 base and J by 2 bases, 10 bases remained unmatched. Germline V gene sequence: CDR1 MNHEY, CDR2 SMNVEV (reference sequence).

This chain connects TRBV10-2 to TRBJ2-1, with 9 bases fitting TRBD2. Germline trimming cut 7 bases from V and 9 bases from J; bases unmatched to any gene: 10. The CDR3 runs to 14 residues. Germline values: CDR1 WSHSY, CDR2 SAAADI. The CDR3 region is CASTWLAGYGEQFF. The DNA of the CDR3 is TGCGCCAGCACCTGGCTAGCGGGGTACGGTGAGCAGTTCTTC.